These 3 T cell receptor beta chains came from one sample sequenced in a study of cytomegalovirus exposure and HLA in healthy donors (dated by TCRdb to 2016 to 2017). The library was prepared using the immunoSEQ multiplex PCR assay. The multiplex PCR relied on a mix of 60 forward primers for TCR Vbeta segments and 13 reverse primers for TCR Jbeta segments. Held by TCRdb, this immuneACCESS table contains in-frame sequences only and omits some clones. Under half of the omission traces to an unresolved V gene where checked; the cause of the rest is unknown. This sample lists under 200,000 clones; 65% to 70% were detected once. The ten largest account for just under 4.5% of the sample. The sample was PBMCs. These receptors were taken from a woman between 18 and 30 years old in good health and CMV-seropositive.

This chain connects TRBV29-1 to TRBJ1-2; tentative D call: TRBD1 (5 bases). This CDR3 comprises 11 residues. Germline CDR1 is SQVTM and CDR2 is ANQGSEA. V was clipped by 3 bases and J by 4 bases, with 6 bases between them. Written as DNA, the CDR3 is TGCAGCGTTGACAGGGCCTATGGCTACACCTTC. Translating it yields CSVDRAYGYTF.

This chain connects TRBV9 to TRBJ1-1; D not resolved. V was trimmed by 0 bases and J by 4 bases, leaving 16 bases between them. CDR1 and CDR2 from the germline V gene are SGDLS and YYNGEE. The CDR3 is 16 amino acids. The CDR3 sequence: CASSVVSVSAGTEAFF. Here the CDR3 DNA reads TGTGCCAGCAGCGTAGTCTCGGTCTCGGCGGGCACTGAAGCTTTCTTT. Complete variable domain (other parts from reference TRBV9 and TRBJ1-1): DSGVTQTPKHLITATGQRVTLRCSPRSGDLSVYWYQQSLDQGLQFLIQYYNGEERAKGNILERFSAQQFPDLHSELNLSSLELGDSALYFCASSVVSVSAGTEAFFGQGTRLTVV.

The rearrangement joins TRBV29-1 to TRBJ2-7; 11 positions agree with TRBD2. V shed 6 bases and J 4 bases; nucleotides not matched to a gene: 8. Germline CDR1 is SQVTM and CDR2 is ANQGSEA. The CDR3 totals 14 residues. The CDR3 bases are TGCAGCGTAGTACTAGCGGGAGCACGATACGAGCAGTACTTC. It encodes CSVVLAGARYEQYF.